The 2 T cell receptor beta chains listed next were all sequenced from one sample in a study of PD-1 blockade in classical Hodgkin lymphoma. Sequenced by immunoSEQ multiplex PCR; TCRdb stores in-frame clones only, minus some. The repertoire holds under 95,000 clones, with under 95% as singletons. All patients experienced relapse after autologous stem cell transplantation, and brentuximab vedotin exposure was variable. Sample: peripheral blood mononuclear cells (PBMCs), taken at baseline. These receptor sequences come from a human donor with classical Hodgkin lymphoma.

The rearrangement uses TRBV7-3 and TRBJ2-7; D not certain. Germline V gene lookup returns CDR1 SGHTA and CDR2 FQGTGA. The CDR3 loop spans 13 amino acids. The V end lost 5 bases, the J end lost 4 bases, and 12 bases lay between the germline ends. The CDR3 loop is CASSITGSYEQYF. In DNA form, the CDR3 reads TGTGCCAGCAGCATTACCGGTTCATACGAGCAGTACTTC.

The gene calls are TRBV4-1 and TRBJ2-7; weak D call: TRBD1 (5 bases). Trimming shortened V by 1 base and J by 1 base, and 8 bases separated the two germline ends. This CDR3 region has 14 residues. Germline loops: CDR1 MGHRA, CDR2 YSYEKL. The CDR3 DNA sequence: TGCGCCAGCAGCCAAGCCCAGGGATCCTACGAGCAGTACTTC. This sequence encodes CASSQAQGSYEQYF.